The sequence of this TCR beta chain was determined in a study of blood T cell repertoires in COVID-19. Study-level information: Sites across the United States, Italy and Spain contributed samples from acute and convalescent COVID-19. In each case, the material was cDNA or gDNA derived from T cells, B-cell-depleted T cells, or PBMCs.

Authors' processing steps: Amplification of reference gene primers provided the estimated nucleated cell counts. TCRdb's copy holds only in-frame clones and misses some; the assay was immunoSEQ multiplex PCR. V, J and clone size were drawn from that table, and D and trimming were deduced from the DNA. The table includes roughly 170,000 clones, about 88% detected once. Deletions cut 3 bases from V and 4 bases from J, with 10 bases between. Germline-derived CDR1 and CDR2 are SGHVS and FQNEAQ. This CDR3 has 13 amino acids. This clone appeared a single time. This sequence joins TRBV7-8 and TRBJ2-7; a weak D match, TRBD2 (5 bases). The TCR sequence derives from a man between 60 and 70 years old with acute or convalescent COVID-19. Sample: peripheral blood. The CDR3 DNA reads as TGTGCCAGCAGCTTCGGGCGGGCTTACGAGCAGTACGTC. Amino acid sequence: CASSFGRAYEQYV.